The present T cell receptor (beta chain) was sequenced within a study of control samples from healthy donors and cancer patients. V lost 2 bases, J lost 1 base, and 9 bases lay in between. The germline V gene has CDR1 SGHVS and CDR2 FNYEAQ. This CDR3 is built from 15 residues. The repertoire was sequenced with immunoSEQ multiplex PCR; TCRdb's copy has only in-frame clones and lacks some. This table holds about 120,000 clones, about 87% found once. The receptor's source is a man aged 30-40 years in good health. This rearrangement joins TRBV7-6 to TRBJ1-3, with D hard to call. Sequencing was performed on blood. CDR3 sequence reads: CASSLMSASGNTIYF. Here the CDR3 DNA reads TGTGCCAGCAGCTTAATGAGCGCTTCTGGAAACACCATATATTTT.